This record concerns one T cell receptor beta chain sequence. An amount of RNA that ranged from roughly 0.45 to 1 ug was reverse transcribed with random hexamers. Across 54 Vbeta and 13 Jbeta, immunoSEQ multiplex PCR amplified TCR beta CDR3. TCRdb independently ran MiXCR on the immunoSEQ multiplex PCR reads; one entry per CDR3 protein. The sample includes 150,000 to 200,000 distinct CDR3 sequences, roughly 96% of them seen just once. This CDR3 spans 12 amino acids. Germline V gene sequence: CDR1 SGHDT, CDR2 YYEEEE. Trimming cost V 0 bases and J 7 bases, with 7 bases left between them. These data belong to a study of CD8 T cells in Susac syndrome. In blood CD8+ and CD4+ T cells, TCR beta underwent sequencing. In the multiple sclerosis control group, patients were treatment-naive and had stable or active relapsing-remitting disease.

Sequencing used CD8+ T cells from PBMCs. The sequence derives from a human donor with multiple sclerosis. J is TRBJ1-2 and V is TRBV5-6, with a weak D call TRBD1 (5 bases). The CDR3 protein is CASSLEGVGYTF. In DNA form, the CDR3 reads TGTGCCAGCAGCTTGGAAGGGGTTGGCTACACCTTC.